This T cell receptor beta chain was sequenced during a study of lymphopenia after photon versus proton radiotherapy. This CDR3 contains 15 residues. Trimming at V came to 1 base and at J to 7 bases, leaving 11 bases not matched to a gene. The germline gives CDR1 GTSNPN, CDR2 SVGIG (reference sequence). TCRdb keeps only in-frame clones here, not all; method: immunoSEQ multiplex PCR. Of approximately 53,000 clones in the sample, roughly 90% were seen once. The sequence came from a middle-aged woman with cholangiocarcinoma. The chain carries TRBV30 and TRBJ2-7; TRBD2 matches 9 bases. Sample: peripheral blood, taken from a patient treated with photon-based radiotherapy. CDR3 sequence reads: CAWSGAAGGLGEQYF. In nucleotides, the CDR3 is TGTGCCTGGAGTGGGGCAGCGGGAGGATTGGGGGAGCAGTACTTC. Based on the CDR3 plus reference TRBV30 and TRBJ2-7, the full variable domain is SQTIHQWPATLVQPVGSPLSLECTVEGTSNPNLYWYRQAAGRGLQLLFYSVGIGQISSEVPQNLSASRPQDRQFILSSKKLLLSDSGFYLCAWSGAAGGLGEQYFGPGTRLTVT.